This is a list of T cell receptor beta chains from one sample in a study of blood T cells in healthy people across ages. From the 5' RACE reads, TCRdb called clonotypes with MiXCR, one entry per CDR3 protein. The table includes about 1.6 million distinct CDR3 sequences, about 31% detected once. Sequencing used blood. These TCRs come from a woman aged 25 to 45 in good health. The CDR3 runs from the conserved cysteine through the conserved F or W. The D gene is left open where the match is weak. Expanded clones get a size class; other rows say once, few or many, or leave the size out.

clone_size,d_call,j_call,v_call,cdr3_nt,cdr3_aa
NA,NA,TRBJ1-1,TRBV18,TGTGCCAGCTCACCGCCGGGGGGATGGCCAGCTTTCTTT,CASSPPGGWPAFF
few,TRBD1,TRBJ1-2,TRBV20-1,TGCAGTGCTAGAGATCCTCGGGACAGGAAAGCTAACTATGGCTACACCTTC,CSARDPRDRKANYGYTF
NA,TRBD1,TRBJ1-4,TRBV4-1,TGCGCCAGCAGTCCCGGGACAGGGCCTGAAAAACTGTTTTTT,CASSPGTGPEKLFF
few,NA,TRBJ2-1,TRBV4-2,TGTGCCAGCAGCCAAGATACAGCGAAAAATGAGCAGTTCTTC,CASSQDTAKNEQFF
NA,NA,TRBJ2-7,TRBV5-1,TGCGCCAGCAGCAAGGACAGCGAGCAGTACTTC,CASSKDSEQYF
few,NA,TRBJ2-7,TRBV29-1,TGCAGCGTTGTGACAGCCCCTTCCCGCTACGAGCAGTACTTC,CSVVTAPSRYEQYF
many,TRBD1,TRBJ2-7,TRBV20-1,TGCAGTGCAAACGGGGGACAGGCCTCCTACGAGCAGTACTTC,CSANGGQASYEQYF
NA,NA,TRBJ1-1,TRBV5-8,TGTGCCAGCAGCGTCGCGCGAGAAGCTTTCTTT,CASSVAREAFF
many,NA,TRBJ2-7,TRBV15,TGTGCCACCAGCAGATCCCCCGAGCGGTTCCCTCGGGACGAGCAGTACTTC,CATSRSPERFPRDEQYF
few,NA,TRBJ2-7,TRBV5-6,TGTGCCAGCGGGGGAGGAGGTATCTACGAGCAGTACTTC,CASGGGGIYEQYF
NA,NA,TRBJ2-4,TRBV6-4,TGTGCCACCGGACCGTCGGCCAAAAACATTCAGTACTTC,CATGPSAKNIQYF
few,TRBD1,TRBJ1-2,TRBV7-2,TGTGCCAGCAGCTTTTGGACAGGGTATGGCTACACCTTC,CASSFWTGYGYTF
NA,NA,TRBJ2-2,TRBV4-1,TGCGCCAGCAGCCCTTTACGATCGGCCGGGGAGCTGTTTTTT,CASSPLRSAGELFF
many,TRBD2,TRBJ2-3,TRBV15,TGTGCCACCAGCAGCGGGAGGGGCGGTTATACGCAGTATTTT,CATSSGRGGYTQYF
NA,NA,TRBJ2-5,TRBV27,TGTACCAGCAGTCCCACATCCCTTAGGACCCCTGAGGCCCAGTACTTC,CTSSPTSLRTPEAQYF
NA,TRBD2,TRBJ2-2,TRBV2,TGTGCCACCGGGGGACTAGCGAACACCGGGGAGCTGTTTTTT,CATGGLANTGELFF
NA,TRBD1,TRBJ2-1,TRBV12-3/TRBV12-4,TGTGCCAGCAGTTTAGGTGGAGGACAGGGCTCTTATGAGCAGTTCTTC,CASSLGGGQGSYEQFF
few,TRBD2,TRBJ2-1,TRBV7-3,TGTGCCAGCAGCTTAAGGGGGAGGGCGGACAATGAGCAGTTCTTC,CASSLRGRADNEQFF
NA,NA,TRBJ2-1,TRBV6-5,TGCGCCAGCAGTTACCACGGGACTCAGTACAATGAGCAGTTCTTC,CASSYHGTQYNEQFF
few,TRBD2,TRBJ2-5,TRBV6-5,TGTGCCAGCAGCGCCGAGACTAGCGGGAGGAAGACCCAGTACTTC,CASSAETSGRKTQYF
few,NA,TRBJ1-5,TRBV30,TGTGCCTGGAGCCCGGCCGGGGGGCTTTGGCAGCCCCAGCATTTT,CAWSPAGGLWQPQHF
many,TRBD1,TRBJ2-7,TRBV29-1,TGCAGCGTTGATGGCTCGACAGGGGGCTACGAGCAGTACTTC,CSVDGSTGGYEQYF
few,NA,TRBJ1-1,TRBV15,TGTGCCACCAGTATGGGGGGCGCTGAAGCTTTCTTT,CATSMGGAEAFF
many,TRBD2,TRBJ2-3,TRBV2,TGTGCCAGCAGCGCTGACCAGATCCGACTAGCGGGGGGCACAGATACGCAGTATTTT,CASSADQIRLAGGTDTQYF
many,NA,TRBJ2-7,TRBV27,TGTGCCAGCAGTTTGTCGGGGTTAGACGAGCAGTACTTC,CASSLSGLDEQYF
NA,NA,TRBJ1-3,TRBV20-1,TGCAGTGCTAGGGTGGGGAACTCTGGAAACACCATATATTTT,CSARVGNSGNTIYF